The T cell receptor beta chain under discussion was sequenced for a study of cytomegalovirus exposure and HLA in healthy donors. Whole-study context: When over 300 donors were genotyped, roughly 82% of them were found to fall in the Caucasian-associated ancestry cluster.

This clone was counted between two and nine times. Its antigen is undetermined. Study outcomes and limitations: No immune exposure information besides CMV serostatus was available. Associated with HLA alleles at 0.05 false discovery rate in a later analysis were 16,951 TCR beta sequences.

PCR amplification relied on 60 Vbeta primers (plus 13 Jbeta primers). Sequenced by immunoSEQ multiplex PCR; TCRdb stores in-frame clones only, minus some. The sample comprises 150,000 to 200,000 clones, 75% to 90% of which are singletons, and approximately 6.3% rests with the top ten. This TCR was sampled from a man in his forties or fifties in good health and CMV-seropositive. Sequenced input: PBMCs.

The CDR3 DNA sequence: TGTGCCAGTAGCACAGGGGGCCGGTACCAAGAGACCCAGTACTTC. This sequence encodes CASSTGGRYQETQYF. The chain couples TRBV19 to TRBJ2-5, with 9 bases fitting TRBD1. V trimming: 6 bases; J trimming: 0 bases; junction bases outside the gene matches: 5. Germline V CDR1 and CDR2: LNHDA, SQIVND (reference sequence). The CDR3 is 15 amino acids.